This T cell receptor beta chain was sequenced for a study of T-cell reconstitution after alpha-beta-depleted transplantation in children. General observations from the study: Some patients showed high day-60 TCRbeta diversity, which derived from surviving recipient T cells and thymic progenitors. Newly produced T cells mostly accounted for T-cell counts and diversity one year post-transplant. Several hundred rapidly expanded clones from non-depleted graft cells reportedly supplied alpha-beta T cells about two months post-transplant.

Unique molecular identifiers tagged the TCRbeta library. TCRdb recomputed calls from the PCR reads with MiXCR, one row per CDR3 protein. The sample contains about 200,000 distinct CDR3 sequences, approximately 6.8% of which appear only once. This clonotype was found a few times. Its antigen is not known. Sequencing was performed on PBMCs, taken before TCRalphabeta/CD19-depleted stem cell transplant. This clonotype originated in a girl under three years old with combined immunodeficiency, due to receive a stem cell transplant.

Here the CDR3 reads CASSFVESSTDTQYF. In DNA form, the CDR3 reads TGTGCCAGCTCCTTCGTGGAGTCTAGCACAGATACGCAGTATTTT. This chain joins TRBV18 and TRBJ2-3; D is uncertain. The V end lost 6 bases, the J end lost 0 bases, and 13 bases lay between the germline ends. CDR3 size: 15 residues. CDR1 is KGHSH, CDR2 LQKENI, per germline. Full variable domain (remainder filled in from reference TRBV18 and TRBJ2-3): NAGVMQNPRHLVRRRGQEARLRCSPMKGHSHVYWYRQLPEEGLKFMVYLQKENIIDESGMPKERFSAEFPKEGPSILRIQQVVRGDSAAYFCASSFVESSTDTQYFGPGTRLTVL.